This is a list of T cell receptor beta chains from one sample in a study of cytomegalovirus exposure and HLA in healthy donors. Clones were read by immunoSEQ multiplex PCR, and TCRdb kept only the in-frame ones, dropping some. The top ten clones hold 2% to 3% of a sample with some 150,000 clones, about two thirds of them seen once. The material sequenced was PBMCs. These receptors all stem from a woman between 40 and 55 years old in good health and CMV-seronegative. Both conserved end residues are part of each CDR3. D genes are given only for firm matches. Clone size appears in some rows only: once, few, many, or a class for an expanded clone.

j_call clone_size v_call d_call cdr3_nt cdr3_aa
TRBJ2-1 - TRBV10-3 - TGTGCCACCACCGGGGAGGAGGGGTACAATGAGCAGTTCTTC CATTGEEGYNEQFF
TRBJ2-3 - TRBV7-2 TRBD2 TGTGCCAGCAGCTCTACCGGGACGCCGGGGGGAGATACGCAGTATTTT CASSSTGTPGGDTQYF
TRBJ2-6 - TRBV19 - TGTGCCAGTAAAATCGACAGTATTAGCTCTGGGGCCAACGTCCTGACTTTC CASKIDSISSGANVLTF
TRBJ1-1 once TRBV5-1 - TGCGCCAGTAGACAGGTCGCTCAGAACACTGAAGCTTTCTTT CASRQVAQNTEAFF
TRBJ1-6 - TRBV28 - TGTGCCAGCACCTCGGGGAGGGAAGCCTCGCTTTCACCCCTCCACTTT CASTSGREASLSPLHF
TRBJ1-1 few TRBV7-9 TRBD1 TGTGCCAGCAGCTTTGGGACAGGGGGGCGGAACACTGAAGCTTTCTTT CASSFGTGGRNTEAFF
TRBJ2-7 - TRBV27 TRBD1 TGTGCCAGCAGTACGGGACAGACTCACTCCTACGAGCAGTACTTC CASSTGQTHSYEQYF
TRBJ1-5 few TRBV4-2 - TGTGCCAGCAGCCAAGCTATGGGGGGAAGTAATCAGCCCCAGCATTTT CASSQAMGGSNQPQHF
TRBJ1-2 - TRBV15 - TGTGCCACCAGCAGAGGCGGGGGCGGAGGCTATGGCTACACCTTC CATSRGGGGGYGYTF
TRBJ1-2 - TRBV5-1 TRBD1 TGCGCCAGCAGCTTGTGGGCAGGGGGCGATGATAACTATGGCTACACCTTC CASSLWAGGDDNYGYTF
TRBJ1-2 few TRBV4-1 - TGCGCCAGCAGCCCCAGATGGGGAGGTTTAGATGGCTACACCTTC CASSPRWGGLDGYTF